This TCR beta chain is drawn from a study of technical replicates of blood from several donors. Sequencing used immunoSEQ multiplex PCR; TCRdb keeps in-frame clones, though not all of them. The sample holds more than 65,000 clones, 85% to 95% seen once. Germline V lookup: CDR1 SQVTM, CDR2 ANQGSEA. V was clipped by 3 bases and J by 4 bases; unmatched bases: 3. This CDR3 has 14 amino acids. Sequencing was performed on T cells isolated from PBMCs. This clonotype was obtained from a human donor in good health. V is TRBV29-1 and J is TRBJ2-2; 9 bases map to TRBD2. The CDR3 loop is CSVEGLASTGELFF. The CDR3 DNA sequence: TGCAGCGTTGAGGGACTAGCTAGCACCGGGGAGCTGTTTTTT.